Sequencing of this TCR beta chain was carried out in a study of OX40 agonist ivuxolimab in advanced cancers. Data came from immunoSEQ multiplex PCR; TCRdb stores just in-frame clones and leaves some out. The sample yields around 87,000 clones, approximately 94% seen once. This CDR3 has 16 residues. With 2 bases removed from V and 2 bases from J, the gap between germline ends came to 13 bases. Germline V gene sequence: CDR1 MNHNY, CDR2 SVGAGI (reference sequence). The sequence was collected from an adult with an advanced solid tumor such as melanoma, head and neck, liver or kidney cancer. The chain carries TRBV6-6 and TRBJ2-1; D perhaps matches TRBD2 (6 bases). This material consisted of CD4+ or CD8+ T cells sorted from blood, taken in a trial of the OX40 agonist ivuxolimab. The CDR3 coding sequence is TGTGCCAGCAGTTACCCTAGCGCGGCGGCCTACAATGAGCAGTTCTTC. This sequence encodes CASSYPSAAAYNEQFF.